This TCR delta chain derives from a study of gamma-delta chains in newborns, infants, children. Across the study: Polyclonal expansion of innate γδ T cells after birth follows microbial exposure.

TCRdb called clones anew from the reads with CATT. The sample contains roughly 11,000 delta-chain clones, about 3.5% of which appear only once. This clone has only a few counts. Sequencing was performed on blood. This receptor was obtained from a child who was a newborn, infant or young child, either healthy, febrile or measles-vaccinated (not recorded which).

The CDR3: CAFTQKYTYNDKLIF. Written as DNA, the CDR3 is TGTGCCTTCACACAAAAATATACGTACAACGATAAACTCATCTTT. The chain combines TRDV3 with TRDJ1; tentatively, D is TRDD1 or TRDD3 (5 bases each). CDR3 length: 15 amino acids. V was cut by 3 bases and J by 4 bases, with 21 bases left in between. The germline CDR1 and CDR2 sequences are TVYSNPD and GDNSRS (reference sequence). Full variable domain (rest looked up from reference TRDV3 and TRDJ1): CDKVTQSSPDQTVASGSEVVLLCTYDTVYSNPDLFWYRIRPDYSFQFVFYGDNSRSEGADFTQGRFSVKHILTQKAFHLVISPVRTEDSATYYCAFTQKYTYNDKLIFGKGTRVTVEP.